This T cell receptor beta chain was recovered during a study of blood T cell repertoires in COVID-19. About the study: Researchers got acute and convalescent COVID-19 samples from the United States, Italy and Spain. T cells, B-cell-depleted T cells, or PBMCs provided the cDNA or gDNA that served as material.

Original data processing: Estimation of nucleated cell counts was performed using reference gene primer amplification. TCRdb's table, derived via immunoSEQ multiplex PCR, lists solely in-frame clones and lacks some. The V and J calls and clone size were taken over from that table, and D and trimming were inferred from the DNA. Of roughly 99,000 clones in the sample, roughly 80% were seen once. Trimming took 0 bases from V and 4 from J, leaving 14 bases between them. Germline CDR1 reads KGHSH; CDR2 reads LQKENI. The CDR3 spans 16 residues. Sequencing was carried out using peripheral blood. This chain joins TRBV18 and TRBJ2-3, with unresolved D. The sequence came from a human donor in a cohort sampled during active COVID-19. CDR3: CASSPPAHYIADTQYF. The DNA of the CDR3 is TGTGCCAGCTCACCACCGGCTCACTATATAGCAGATACGCAGTATTTT.